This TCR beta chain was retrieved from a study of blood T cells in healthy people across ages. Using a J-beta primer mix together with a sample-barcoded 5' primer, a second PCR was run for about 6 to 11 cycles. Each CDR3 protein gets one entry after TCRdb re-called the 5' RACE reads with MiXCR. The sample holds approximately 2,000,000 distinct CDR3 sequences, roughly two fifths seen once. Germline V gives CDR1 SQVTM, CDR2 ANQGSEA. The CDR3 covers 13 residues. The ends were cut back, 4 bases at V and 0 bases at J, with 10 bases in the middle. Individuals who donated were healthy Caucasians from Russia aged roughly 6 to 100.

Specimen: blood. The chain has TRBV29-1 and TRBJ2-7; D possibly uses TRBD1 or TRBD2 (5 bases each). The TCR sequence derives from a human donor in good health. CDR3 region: CSVGGLSSYEQYF. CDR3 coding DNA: TGCAGCGTTGGGGGGTTGAGCTCCTACGAGCAGTACTTC.